The T cell receptor beta chain described here comes from a study of T cell changes during pregnancy in multiple sclerosis. Clones were read by immunoSEQ multiplex PCR, and TCRdb kept only the in-frame ones, dropping some. The repertoire holds more than 55,000 clones, 90% to 95% seen once, with about 1.5% in the top ten. The V and J ends lost 5 bases and 3 bases respectively, with 10 bases between them. In germline, CDR1 is MGHRA, CDR2 YSYEKL. This CDR3 is built from 14 residues. The sample was peripheral blood, taken in the first trimester of pregnancy. The clonotype comes from a female donor in good health, enrolled as a control in a pregnancy study. The rearrangement uses TRBV4-1 and TRBJ2-2; TRBD2 is a possible D gene (5 bases). The CDR3 nucleotides read TGCGCCAGCAGCACGAACGGGGACACCGGGGAGCTGTTTTTT. Residues: CASSTNGDTGELFF.